The 9 T cell receptor beta chains below were found in one sample sequenced in a study of human T cells and chemical hapten exposure. Indicated time point: patch test 2, 6 weeks after DPC sensitization. Treatment described: therapeutic diphenylcyclopropenone sensitization with weekly scalp DPC. TCRdb recomputed calls from the RACE reads with MiXCR, one row per CDR3 protein. The top ten hold under 8.5% of the sample, which has 25,000 to 30,000 distinct CDR3 sequences, approximately 10% seen once. Sequencing used whole blood, obtained in connection with sensitization to the hapten diphenylcyclopropenone (DPC). These receptor sequences come from a man aged 25 to 40 with alopecia areata. Some clones in this sample may be carry-over from other donors' samples.

The rearrangement uses TRBV6-2 or TRBV6-3 and TRBJ2-1; D is possibly TRBD1 (5 bases). Germline assignment: CDR1 MNHEY and CDR2 SVGEGT. V shed 7 bases and J shed 3 bases, with 16 bases lying between them. The CDR3 is 15 amino acids. CDR3 amino acids: CASIRDSAVYNEQFF. CDR3 nucleotides: TGTGCCAGCATTCGAGACAGTGCAGTCTACAATGAGCAGTTCTTC.

This clonotype was seen ten or more times. V gene TRBV30 combines with J gene TRBJ1-1; D is ambiguous. The length of the CDR3 is 13 residues. Germline V gene data show CDR1 as GTSNPN and CDR2 as SVGIG (reference sequence). The V end was cut by 7 bases, the J end by 6 bases, with 18 bases between. The CDR3 region has the DNA TGTGCCTCAAAGGAATTGGATGTTCCTGAAGCTTTCTTT. This gives the protein CASKELDVPEAFF.

This clonotype showed up many times. The rearrangement links TRBV12-3 or TRBV12-4 to TRBJ1-6; TRBD1 might be the D (6 bases). Trimming stripped 8 bases from V and 9 bases from J, with 14 bases between. This CDR3 is 13 amino acids long. The CDR3 nucleotides read TGTGCCAGCTCAACCCTGGGGGCTTCACCCCTCCACTTT. Translation: CASSTLGASPLHF.

The chain links TRBV20-1 to TRBJ1-2; no firm D call. Germline CDR1 is DFQATT and CDR2 is SNEGSKA (reference sequence). CDR3 length equals 15 residues. Trimming took off 0 bases at V and 1 base at J, with 12 bases between the two ends. The CDR3 DNA reads as TGCAGTGCTAGAGATTTTGGCGGTGATAACTATGGCTACACCTTC. Protein: CSARDFGGDNYGYTF.

This CDR3 reads CASSVAQGKAFF. CDR3 nucleotide sequence: TGTGCCAGCAGCGTAGCTCAGGGAAAAGCTTTCTTT. J is TRBJ1-1 and V is TRBV9, with D possibly TRBD1 on 5 matching bases. V was trimmed by 0 bases and J by 9 bases, leaving 9 bases between them. The CDR3 totals 12 residues. The V gene's germline CDR1 is SGDLS and CDR2 YYNGEE.

The table lists this clonotype with many counts. The chain employs TRBV20-1 and TRBJ2-1; D may match TRBD1 or TRBD2 (5 bases each). Germline CDR1 is DFQATT and CDR2 is SNEGSKA (reference sequence). V was shortened by 5 bases and J by 0 bases, with 14 bases between the two germline ends. The CDR3 is 15 amino acids. CDR3 DNA: TGCAGTGCTGGCCGGGACCCCAGCTCCTACAATGAGCAGTTCTTC. Protein product: CSAGRDPSSYNEQFF.

This clonotype was recorded many times. The chain recombines TRBV14 with TRBJ2-3; D remains unclear. Germline CDR1 SGHDN, CDR2 FVKESK. The CDR3 sequence is 13 residues long. Trimming removed 5 bases at V and 3 bases at J, with 9 bases between. The CDR3 is CASSVQGTDTQYF. Written as DNA, the CDR3 is TGTGCCAGCAGCGTTCAAGGGACAGATACGCAGTATTTT. Complete variable domain (other parts from reference TRBV14 and TRBJ2-3): EAGVTQFPSHSVIEKGQTVTLRCDPISGHDNLYWYRRVMGKEIKFLLHFVKESKQDESGMPNNRFLAERTGGTYSTLKVQPAELEDSGVYFCASSVQGTDTQYFGPGTRLTVL.

The CDR3 DNA follows: TGCAGCGTTGAAATTAACAGCTACGAGCAGTACTTC. The encoded protein is CSVEINSYEQYF. The rearrangement uses TRBV29-1 and TRBJ2-7; D remains ambiguous. The germline V gene encodes CDR1 SQVTM and CDR2 ANQGSEA. Trimming pared 2 bases from V and 3 bases from J, leaving 8 bases between. The CDR3 has 12 amino acids.

This rearrangement joins TRBV9 to TRBJ1-2, with D hard to call. Germline CDR1 is SGDLS and CDR2 is YYNGEE. V was clipped by 3 bases and J by 8 bases, with 17 bases between them. The CDR3 is 14 residues long. The DNA for the CDR3 is TGTGCCAGCAGCGCCGCATCGGCAGGCTGGGGCTACACCTTC. Protein product: CASSAASAGWGYTF.